This T cell receptor (beta chain) was captured in a study of vaccination effects on CD4 cells after COVID-19. For the study at large: Sample provision by two convalescent patients occurred 16 days and one week before vaccination. Findings and caveats of the study: Few convalescent patients were studied, and early post-infection samples were lacking.

This CDR3 has 17 residues. Trimming at V came to 2 bases and at J to 5 bases, leaving 6 bases not matched to a gene. Per germline, CDR1 SGHRS and CDR2 YFSETQ. It was after approximately 10 days of culture that CD4+ T cells were isolated. In the cultures, half the medium was exchanged for IL-2 medium on days 3 and 7. Points on this clone: Antigen unknown.

The assay was immunoSEQ multiplex PCR, and TCRdb's table has in-frame clones only and misses some. Altogether about 46,000 clones are present, around four fifths being singletons, with the ten largest covering roughly 8.8%. V usage is TRBV5-1 and J usage is TRBJ2-1; 14 bases fit TRBD2. Source: CD4+ T cells from PBMCs cultured without peptide, taken before COVID-19 vaccination. The receptor was derived from a human donor who had a prior SARS-CoV-2 infection. CDR3 bases: TGCGCCAGCAGCTTTTATTTGACTAGCGGGGGGGACAATGAGCAGTTCTTC. Translation: CASSFYLTSGGDNEQFF.